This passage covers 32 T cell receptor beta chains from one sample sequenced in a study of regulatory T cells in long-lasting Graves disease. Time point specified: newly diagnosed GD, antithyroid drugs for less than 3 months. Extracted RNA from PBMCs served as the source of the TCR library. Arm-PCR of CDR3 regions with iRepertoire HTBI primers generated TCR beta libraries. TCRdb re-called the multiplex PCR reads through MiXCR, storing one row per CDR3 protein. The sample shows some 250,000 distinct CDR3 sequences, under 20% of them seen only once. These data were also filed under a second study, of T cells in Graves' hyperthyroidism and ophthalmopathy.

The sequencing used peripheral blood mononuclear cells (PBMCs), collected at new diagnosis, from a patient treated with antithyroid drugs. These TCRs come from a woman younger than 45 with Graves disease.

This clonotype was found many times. The CDR3 sequence: CSARDMLGTLNTEAFF. CDR3 DNA sequence: TGCAGTGCTAGAGATATGTTAGGGACGCTGAACACTGAAGCTTTCTTT. J is TRBJ1-1 and V is TRBV20-1, with a possible D match to TRBD1 (5 bases). Germline V lookup: CDR1 DFQATT, CDR2 SNEGSKA (reference sequence). The CDR3 extends over 16 amino acids. The V end lost 0 bases, the J end lost 0 bases, and 14 bases lay between the germline ends.

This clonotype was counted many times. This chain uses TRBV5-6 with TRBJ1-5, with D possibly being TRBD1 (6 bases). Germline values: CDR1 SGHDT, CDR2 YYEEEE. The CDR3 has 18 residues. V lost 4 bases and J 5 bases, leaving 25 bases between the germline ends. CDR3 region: CASSRLQGSGKRDQPQHF. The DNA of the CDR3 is TGTGCCAGCAGCAGACTACAGGGTTCCGGGAAGAGGGATCAGCCCCAGCATTTT.

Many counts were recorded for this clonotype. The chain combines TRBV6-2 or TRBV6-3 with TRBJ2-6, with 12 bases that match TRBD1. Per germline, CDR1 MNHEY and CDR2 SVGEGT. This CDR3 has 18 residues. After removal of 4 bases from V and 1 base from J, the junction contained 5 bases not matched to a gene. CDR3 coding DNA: TGTGCCAGCAGTTCCGGGACAGGGGGCCCTTCTGGGGCCAACGTCCTGACTTTC. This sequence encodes CASSSGTGGPSGANVLTF.

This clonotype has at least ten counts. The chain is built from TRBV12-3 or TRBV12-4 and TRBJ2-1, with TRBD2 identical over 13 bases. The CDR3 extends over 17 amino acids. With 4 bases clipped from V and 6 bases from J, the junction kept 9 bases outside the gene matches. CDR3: CASSSGLAGASPNEQFF. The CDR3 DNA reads TGTGCCAGCAGTTCAGGACTAGCGGGGGCTTCCCCCAATGAGCAGTTCTTC.

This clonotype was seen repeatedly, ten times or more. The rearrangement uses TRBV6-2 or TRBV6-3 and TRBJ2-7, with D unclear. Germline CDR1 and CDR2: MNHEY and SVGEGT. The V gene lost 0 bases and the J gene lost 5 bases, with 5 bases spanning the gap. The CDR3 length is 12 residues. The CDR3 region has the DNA TGTGCCAGCAGTTACTCGGTAGACGAGCAGTACTTC. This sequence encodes CASSYSVDEQYF.

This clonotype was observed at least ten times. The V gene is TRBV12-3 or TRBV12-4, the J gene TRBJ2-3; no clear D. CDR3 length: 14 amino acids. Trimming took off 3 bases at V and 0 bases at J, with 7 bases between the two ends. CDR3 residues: CASSFVGSTDTQYF. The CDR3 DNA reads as TGTGCCAGCAGTTTCGTGGGTAGCACAGATACGCAGTATTTT.

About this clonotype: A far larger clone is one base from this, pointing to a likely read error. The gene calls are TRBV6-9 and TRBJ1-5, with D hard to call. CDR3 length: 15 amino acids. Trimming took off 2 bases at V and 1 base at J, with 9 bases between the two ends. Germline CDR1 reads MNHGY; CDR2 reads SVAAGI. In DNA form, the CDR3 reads TGTGCCAGCAGTTATACGAGTGGGAGCAATCAGCCCCAGCATTTT. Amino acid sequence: CASSYTSGSNQPQHF.

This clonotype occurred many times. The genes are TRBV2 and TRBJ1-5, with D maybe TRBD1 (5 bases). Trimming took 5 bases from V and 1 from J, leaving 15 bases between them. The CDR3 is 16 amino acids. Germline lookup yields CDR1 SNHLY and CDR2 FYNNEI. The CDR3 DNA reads TGTGCCAGCAGTCTTCTGTCCCGGGGGAGCAATCAGCCCCAGCATTTT. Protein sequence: CASSLLSRGSNQPQHF.

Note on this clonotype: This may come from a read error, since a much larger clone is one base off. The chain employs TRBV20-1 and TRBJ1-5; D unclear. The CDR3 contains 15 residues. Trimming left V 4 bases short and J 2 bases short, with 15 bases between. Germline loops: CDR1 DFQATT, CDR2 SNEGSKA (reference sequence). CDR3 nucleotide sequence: TGCAGTGCTAATGATAAAAGGTTTGGCAATCAGCCCCAGCATTTT. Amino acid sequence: CSANDKRFGNQPQHF.

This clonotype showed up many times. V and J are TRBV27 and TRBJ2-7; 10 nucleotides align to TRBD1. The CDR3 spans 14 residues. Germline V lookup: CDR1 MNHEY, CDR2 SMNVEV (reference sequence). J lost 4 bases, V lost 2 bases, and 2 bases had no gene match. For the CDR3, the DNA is TGTGCCAGCAGTTTAGGGGGACAGGGGTACGAGCAGTACTTC. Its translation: CASSLGGQGYEQYF.

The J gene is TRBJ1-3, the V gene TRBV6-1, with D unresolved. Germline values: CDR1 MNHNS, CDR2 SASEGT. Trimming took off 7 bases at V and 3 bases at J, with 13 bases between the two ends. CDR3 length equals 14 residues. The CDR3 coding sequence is TGTGCCAGCATAGTAGGACCATATGGAAACACCATATATTTT. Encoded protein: CASIVGPYGNTIYF.

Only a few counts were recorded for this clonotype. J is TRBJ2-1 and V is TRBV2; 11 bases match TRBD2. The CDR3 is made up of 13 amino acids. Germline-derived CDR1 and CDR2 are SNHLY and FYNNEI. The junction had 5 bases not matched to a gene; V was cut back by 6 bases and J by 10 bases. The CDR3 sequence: CASRRLAGKEQFF. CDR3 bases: TGTGCCAGCAGGAGACTAGCGGGGAAGGAGCAGTTCTTC.

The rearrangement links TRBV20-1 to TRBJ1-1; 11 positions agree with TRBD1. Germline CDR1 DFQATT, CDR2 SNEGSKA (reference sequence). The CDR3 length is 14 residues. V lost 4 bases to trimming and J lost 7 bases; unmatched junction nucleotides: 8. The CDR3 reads CSAKIGTGGIEAFF. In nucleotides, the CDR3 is TGCAGTGCTAAGATAGGGACAGGGGGAATTGAAGCTTTCTTT.

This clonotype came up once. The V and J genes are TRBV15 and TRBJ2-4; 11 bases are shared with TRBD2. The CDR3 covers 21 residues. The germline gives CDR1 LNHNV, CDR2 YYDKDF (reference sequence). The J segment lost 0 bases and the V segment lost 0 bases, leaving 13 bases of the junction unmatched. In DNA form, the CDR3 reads TGTGCCACCAGCAGAGATCAAGAACTAGCGGGAGCGGTTGGAGCCAAAAACATTCAGTACTTC. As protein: CATSRDQELAGAVGAKNIQYF. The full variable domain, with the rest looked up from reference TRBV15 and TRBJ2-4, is DAMVIQNPRYQVTQFGKPVTLSCSQTLNHNVMYWYQQKSSQAPKLLFHYYDKDFNNEADTPDNFQSRRPNTSFCFLDIRSPGLGDTAMYLCATSRDQELAGAVGAKNIQYFGAGTRLSVL.

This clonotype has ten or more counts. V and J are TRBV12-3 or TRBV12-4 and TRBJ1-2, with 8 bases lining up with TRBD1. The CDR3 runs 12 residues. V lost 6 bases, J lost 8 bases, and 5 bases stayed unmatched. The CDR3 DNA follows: TGTGCCAGCAGCCCCACAGGGGGGGGCTACACCTTC. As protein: CASSPTGGGYTF.

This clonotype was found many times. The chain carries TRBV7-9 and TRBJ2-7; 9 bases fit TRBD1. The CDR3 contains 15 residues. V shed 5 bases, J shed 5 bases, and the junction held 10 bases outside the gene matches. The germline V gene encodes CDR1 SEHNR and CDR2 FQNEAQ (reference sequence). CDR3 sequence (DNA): TGTGCCAGCAGCGCCTACAGGGGGCTTCTAAACGAGCAGTACTTC. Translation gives CASSAYRGLLNEQYF.

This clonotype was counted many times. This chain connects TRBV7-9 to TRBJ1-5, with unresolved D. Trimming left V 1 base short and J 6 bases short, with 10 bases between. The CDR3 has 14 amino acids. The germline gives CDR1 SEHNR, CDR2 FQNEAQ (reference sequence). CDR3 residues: CASSLGGVFQPQHF. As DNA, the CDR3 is TGTGCCAGCAGCTTAGGGGGTGTTTTTCAGCCCCAGCATTTT.

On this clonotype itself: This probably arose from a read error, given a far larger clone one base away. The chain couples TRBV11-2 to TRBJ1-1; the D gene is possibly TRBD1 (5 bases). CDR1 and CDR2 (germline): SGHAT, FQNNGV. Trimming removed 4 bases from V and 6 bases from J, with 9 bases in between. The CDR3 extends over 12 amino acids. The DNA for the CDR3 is TGTGCCAGCAGCTACACAGGAGCTGAAGCTTTCTTT. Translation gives CASSYTGAEAFF.

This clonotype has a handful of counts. This CDR3 is CASGLTEQFF. The CDR3 DNA reads as TGTGCTAGTGGTTTAACTGAGCAGTTCTTC. V gene TRBV12-5 combines with J gene TRBJ2-1; D is unclear. Germline values: CDR1 LGHNT, CDR2 FRNRAP. The CDR3 extends over 10 amino acids. Trimming stripped 3 bases from V and 9 bases from J, with 3 bases between.

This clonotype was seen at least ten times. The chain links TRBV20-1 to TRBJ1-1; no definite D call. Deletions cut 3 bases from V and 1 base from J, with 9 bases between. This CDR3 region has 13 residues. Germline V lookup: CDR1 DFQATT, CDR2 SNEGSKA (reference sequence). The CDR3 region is CSASFQTNTEAFF. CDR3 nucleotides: TGCAGTGCTAGTTTTCAGACGAACACTGAAGCTTTCTTT.

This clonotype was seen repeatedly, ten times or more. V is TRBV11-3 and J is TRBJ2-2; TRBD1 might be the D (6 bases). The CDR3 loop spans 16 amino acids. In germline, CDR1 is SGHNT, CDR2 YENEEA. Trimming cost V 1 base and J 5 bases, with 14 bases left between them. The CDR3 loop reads CASSLGLLGATGELFF. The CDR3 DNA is TGTGCCAGCAGCTTAGGCCTACTGGGGGCGACCGGGGAGCTGTTTTTT.

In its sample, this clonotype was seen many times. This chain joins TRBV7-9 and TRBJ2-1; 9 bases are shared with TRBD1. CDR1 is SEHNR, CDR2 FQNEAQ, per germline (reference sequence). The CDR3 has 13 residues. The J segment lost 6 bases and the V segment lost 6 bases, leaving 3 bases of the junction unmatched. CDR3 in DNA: TGTGCCAGCAGTTGGACAGGGGCCAATGAGCAGTTCTTC. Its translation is CASSWTGANEQFF.

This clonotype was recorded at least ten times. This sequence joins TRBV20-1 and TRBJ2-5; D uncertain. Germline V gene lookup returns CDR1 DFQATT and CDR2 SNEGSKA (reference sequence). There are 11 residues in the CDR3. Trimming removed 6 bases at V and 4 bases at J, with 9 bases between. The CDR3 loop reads CSAAPTETQYF. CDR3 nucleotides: TGCAGTGCAGCCCCAACAGAGACCCAGTACTTC.

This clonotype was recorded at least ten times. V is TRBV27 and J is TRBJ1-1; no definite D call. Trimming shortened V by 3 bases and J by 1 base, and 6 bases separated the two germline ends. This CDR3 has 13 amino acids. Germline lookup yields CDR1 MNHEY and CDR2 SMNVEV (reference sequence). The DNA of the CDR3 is TGTGCCAGCAGTTTTTATAAGAACACTGAAGCTTTCTTT. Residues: CASSFYKNTEAFF.

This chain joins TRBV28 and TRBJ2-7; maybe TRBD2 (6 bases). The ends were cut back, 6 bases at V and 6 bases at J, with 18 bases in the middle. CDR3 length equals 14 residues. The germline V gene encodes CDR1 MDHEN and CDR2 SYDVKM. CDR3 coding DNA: TGTGCCAGCAGCCAAGAGACTAGTGTTGGCGAGCAGTACTTC. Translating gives CASSQETSVGEQYF.

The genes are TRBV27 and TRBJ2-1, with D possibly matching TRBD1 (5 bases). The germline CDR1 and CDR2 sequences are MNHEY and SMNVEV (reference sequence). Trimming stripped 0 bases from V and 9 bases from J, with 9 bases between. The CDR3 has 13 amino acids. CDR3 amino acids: CASSLSGLSEQFF. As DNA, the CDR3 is TGTGCCAGCAGTTTATCGGGGCTAAGTGAGCAGTTCTTC.

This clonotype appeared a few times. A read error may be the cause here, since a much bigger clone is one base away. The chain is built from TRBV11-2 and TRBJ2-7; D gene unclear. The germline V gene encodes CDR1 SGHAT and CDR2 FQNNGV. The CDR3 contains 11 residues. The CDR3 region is CASSSYYERYF. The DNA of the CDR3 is TGTGCCAGCAGCTCCTACTACGAGCGGTACTTC. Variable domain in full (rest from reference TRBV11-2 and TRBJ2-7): EAGVAQSPRYKIIEKRQSVAFWCNPISGHATLYWYQQILGQGPKLLIQFQNNGVVDDSQLPKDRFSAERLKGVDSTLKIQPAKLEDSAVYLCASSSYYERYFGPGTRLTVT.

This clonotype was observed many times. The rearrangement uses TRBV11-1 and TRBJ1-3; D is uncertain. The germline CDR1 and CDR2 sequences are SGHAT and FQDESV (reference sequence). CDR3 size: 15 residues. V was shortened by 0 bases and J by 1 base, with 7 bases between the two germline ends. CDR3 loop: CASSLAAASGNTIYF. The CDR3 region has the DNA TGTGCCAGCAGCTTAGCGGCCGCGTCTGGAAACACCATATATTTT.

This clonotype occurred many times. The CDR3 DNA is TGTGCCAGCAGTTACAACGGGTACACAGATACGCAGTATTTT. Its translation is CASSYNGYTDTQYF. The rearrangement links TRBV6-2 or TRBV6-3 to TRBJ2-3; D uncertain. Between the trimmed V and J ends, which lost 2 bases and 2 bases, there was a span of 8 bases. Germline V gives CDR1 MNHEY, CDR2 SVGEGT. The CDR3 has 14 residues.

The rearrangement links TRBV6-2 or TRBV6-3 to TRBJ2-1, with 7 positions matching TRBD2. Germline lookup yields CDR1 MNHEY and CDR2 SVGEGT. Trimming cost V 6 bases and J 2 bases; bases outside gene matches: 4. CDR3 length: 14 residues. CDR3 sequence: CASRLSGAYNEQFF. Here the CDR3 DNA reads TGTGCCAGCAGGCTGAGCGGGGCCTACAATGAGCAGTTCTTC.

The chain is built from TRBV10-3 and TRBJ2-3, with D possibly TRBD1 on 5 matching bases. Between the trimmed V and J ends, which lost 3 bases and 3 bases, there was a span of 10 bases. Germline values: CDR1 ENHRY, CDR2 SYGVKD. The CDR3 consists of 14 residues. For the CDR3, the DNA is TGTGCCATCAGTGATGACAGCCTAACAGATACGCAGTATTTT. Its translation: CAISDDSLTDTQYF.

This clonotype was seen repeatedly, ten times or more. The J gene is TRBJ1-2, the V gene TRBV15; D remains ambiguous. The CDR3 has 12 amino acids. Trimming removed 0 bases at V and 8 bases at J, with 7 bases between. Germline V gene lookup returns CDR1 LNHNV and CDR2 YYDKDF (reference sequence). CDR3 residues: CATSRDDGGYTF. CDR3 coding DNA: TGTGCCACCAGCAGAGATGACGGAGGCTACACCTTC.